The next 6 T cell receptor beta chains were all read from a single sample in a study of blood T cell repertoires in COVID-19. TCRdb's table, derived via immunoSEQ multiplex PCR, lists solely in-frame clones and lacks some. The sample has over 350,000 clones, 70% to 90% seen once. Sequenced material: PBMCs or T cells enriched from blood (not recorded which). Receptors originate from a woman younger than 35 with acute COVID-19.

The V and J genes are TRBV9 and TRBJ2-1; 8 bases line up with TRBD2. There are 19 residues in the CDR3. V trimming: 1 base; J trimming: 0 bases; junction bases outside the gene matches: 12. CDR1 is SGDLS and CDR2 is YYNGEE in the germline V gene. The CDR3 protein is CASSVNPGGAVTSYNEQFF. In nucleotides, the CDR3 is TGTGCCAGCAGCGTAAACCCCGGGGGGGCCGTTACCTCCTACAATGAGCAGTTCTTC.

This chain links TRBV10-3 with TRBJ2-5; 7 bases map to TRBD1. The CDR3 is 14 amino acids. In germline, CDR1 is ENHRY, CDR2 SYGVKD. V was clipped by 8 bases and J by 9 bases; unmatched bases: 15. The CDR3 bases are TGTGCCATCTCGCCCGGGACAGCCCCAATGTCCCAGTACTTC. Translated, it gives CAISPGTAPMSQYF.

The J gene is TRBJ1-1, the V gene TRBV19; D perhaps matches TRBD1 (5 bases). The germline gives CDR1 LNHDA, CDR2 SQIVND (reference sequence). The length of the CDR3 is 13 residues. The V gene lost 4 bases and the J gene lost 8 bases, with 14 bases spanning the gap. The CDR3 nucleotides read TGTGCCAGTAGTAAAGAACGGGGGACCGAAGCTTTCTTT. It codes for CASSKERGTEAFF.

The rearrangement joins TRBV19 to TRBJ2-7, with 8 bases matching TRBD2. The CDR3 runs 18 residues. Per the germline V gene, CDR1 is LNHDA and CDR2 is SQIVND (reference sequence). V lost 2 bases to trimming and J lost 4 bases; unmatched junction nucleotides: 16. In DNA, the CDR3 is TGTGCCAGTAGTATAAGACCCTCTTCCGGGACTAGAGGATACGAGCAGTACTTC. It codes for CASSIRPSSGTRGYEQYF.

V usage is TRBV27 and J usage is TRBJ1-5, with unresolved D. There are 14 residues in the CDR3. Trimming cost V 1 base and J 4 bases, with 8 bases left between them. Per germline, CDR1 MNHEY and CDR2 SMNVEV (reference sequence). The CDR3 DNA reads TGTGCCAGCAGTTTATACAGTCCAAATCAGCCCCAGCATTTT. This encodes CASSLYSPNQPQHF.

This rearrangement joins TRBV9 to TRBJ2-3; D gene unclear. This CDR3 has 15 amino acids. Trimming pared 3 bases from V and 2 bases from J, leaving 13 bases between. Germline V gene data show CDR1 as SGDLS and CDR2 as YYNGEE. CDR3 coding DNA: TGTGCCAGCAGCGCGGTAGTGTCCCCCACAGATACGCAGTATTTT. This translates into CASSAVVSPTDTQYF.